This T cell receptor (beta chain) originates from a study of T cells in Graves' hyperthyroidism and ophthalmopathy. J was trimmed by 4 bases and V by 3 bases; bases with no gene match: 2. The CDR3 is made up of 14 amino acids. Looked up from germline, CDR1 is SGHTA and CDR2 is FQGNSA. Regions amplified from RNA transcripts were the TCR beta CDR3 regions. First-round RT-PCR of the TCR CDR3 relied on the HTBI primer set. TCRdb passed the multiplex PCR reads through MiXCR, listing each CDR3 protein once. In the table there are a few hundred thousand distinct CDR3 sequences, roughly 14% of which are singletons.

The chain links TRBV7-2 to TRBJ2-2; TRBD1 agrees at 7 bases. The receptor comes from a woman aged 25-40 years with Graves' hyperthyroidism. The sequencing input was blood. CDR3 sequence (DNA): TGTGCCAGCAGCTTCCAGGGGGTCACCGGGGAGCTGTTTTTT. As protein: CASSFQGVTGELFF.